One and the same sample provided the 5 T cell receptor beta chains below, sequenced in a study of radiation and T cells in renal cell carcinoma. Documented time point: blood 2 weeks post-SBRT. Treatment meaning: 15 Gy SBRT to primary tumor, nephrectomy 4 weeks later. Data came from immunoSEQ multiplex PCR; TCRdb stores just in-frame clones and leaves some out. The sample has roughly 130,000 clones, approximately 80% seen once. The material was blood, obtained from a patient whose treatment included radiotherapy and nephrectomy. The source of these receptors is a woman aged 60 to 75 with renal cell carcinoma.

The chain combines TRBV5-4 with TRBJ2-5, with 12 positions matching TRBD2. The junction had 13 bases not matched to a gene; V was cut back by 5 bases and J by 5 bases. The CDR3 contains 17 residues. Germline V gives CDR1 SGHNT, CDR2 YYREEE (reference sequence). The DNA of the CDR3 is TGTGCCAGCAGTTCTGGACTAGCGGGGCCTCCCCGGGAGACCCAGTACTTC. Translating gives CASSSGLAGPPRETQYF.

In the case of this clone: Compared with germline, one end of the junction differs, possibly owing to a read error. The CDR3 sequence: CASSVADREPGNTIYF. The CDR3 DNA is TGTGCCAGCAGCGTAGCTGATCGGGAGCCTGGGAACACCATATATTTT. The chain employs TRBV9 and TRBJ1-3; no clear D gene. The CDR3 covers 16 residues. CDR1 and CDR2 from the germline V gene are SGDLS and YYNGEE.

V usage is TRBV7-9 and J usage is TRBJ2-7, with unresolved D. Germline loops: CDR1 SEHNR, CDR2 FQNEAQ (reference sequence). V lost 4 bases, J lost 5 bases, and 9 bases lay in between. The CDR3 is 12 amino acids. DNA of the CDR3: TGTGCCAGCAGCTCACCTCTCAACGAGCAGTACTTC. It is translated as CASSSPLNEQYF. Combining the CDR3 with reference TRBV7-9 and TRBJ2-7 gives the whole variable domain DTGVSQNPRHKITKRGQNVTFRCDPISEHNRLYWYRQTLGQGPEFLTYFQNEAQLEKSRLLSDRFSAERPKGSFSTLEIQRTEQGDSAMYLCASSSPLNEQYFGPGTRLTVT.

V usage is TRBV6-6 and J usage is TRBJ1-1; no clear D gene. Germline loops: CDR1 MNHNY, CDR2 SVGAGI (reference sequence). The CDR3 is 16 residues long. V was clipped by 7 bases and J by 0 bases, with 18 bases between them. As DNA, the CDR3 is TGTGCCAGCACCCGACTGTCAGGACCCATGAACACTGAAGCTTTCTTT. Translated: CASTRLSGPMNTEAFF.

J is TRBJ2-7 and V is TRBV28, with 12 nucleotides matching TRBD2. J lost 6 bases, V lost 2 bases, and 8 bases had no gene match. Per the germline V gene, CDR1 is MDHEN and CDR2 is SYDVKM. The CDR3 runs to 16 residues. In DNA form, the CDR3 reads TGTGCCAGCAGTTTACCCCCCGGACTAGCGGGACTCGAGCAGTACTTC. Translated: CASSLPPGLAGLEQYF.